Listed below are T cell receptor beta chains from one sample, sequenced in a study of cytomegalovirus exposure and HLA in healthy donors. The data were produced by immunoSEQ multiplex PCR, yet TCRdb's version contains in-frame clones alone and is incomplete. The data show roughly 200,000 clones, with over 75% seen just once and about 0.5% held by the top ten. Source material: PBMCs. The source is a woman aged 50 to 60 in good health and CMV-seronegative. CDR3s include the opening cysteine and the closing phenylalanine or tryptophan. Each record gives: D gene, V gene, J gene, clone size, CDR3 DNA, CDR3 protein. The D gene is left open where the match is weak. Rows give clone size only sometimes, using once, few, many, or a class for an expanded clone.

d_gene: .
v_gene: TRBV28
j_gene: TRBJ2-1
abundance: .
CDR3nt: TGTGCCAGCAGCCCACCCCCGGGTTTTTACAATGAGCAGTTCTTC
CDR3aa: CASSPPPGFYNEQFF

d_gene: TRBD2
v_gene: TRBV11-3
j_gene: TRBJ2-3
abundance: few
CDR3nt: TGTGCCAGCAGCGGGAGGGGAGATACGCAGTATTTT
CDR3aa: CASSGRGDTQYF

d_gene: .
v_gene: TRBV14
j_gene: TRBJ2-1
abundance: once
CDR3nt: TGTGCCAGCTCGTTCGAGGCGGGAGAGCAGTTCTTC
CDR3aa: CASSFEAGEQFF

d_gene: .
v_gene: TRBV7-2
j_gene: TRBJ1-1
abundance: .
CDR3nt: TGTGCCAGCAGCCGACTGGGTGCGGGGTCTTTCTTT
CDR3aa: CASSRLGAGSFF

d_gene: TRBD1
v_gene: TRBV28
j_gene: TRBJ2-7
abundance: .
CDR3nt: TGTGCCAGCGGACGGACAGGGGCATTGTACGAGCAGTACTTC
CDR3aa: CASGRTGALYEQYF

d_gene: TRBD1
v_gene: TRBV18
j_gene: TRBJ1-2
abundance: .
CDR3nt: TGTGCCAGCTCACCAGGACAGGCTAACTATGGCTACACCTTC
CDR3aa: CASSPGQANYGYTF

d_gene: .
v_gene: TRBV28
j_gene: TRBJ1-4
abundance: .
CDR3nt: TGTGCCAGCAGTTCTAGCGGGGGGGAGAATGAAAAACTGTTTTTT
CDR3aa: CASSSSGGENEKLFF

d_gene: .
v_gene: TRBV9
j_gene: TRBJ1-3
abundance: once
CDR3nt: TGTGCCAGCAATGCGGGGCCGGGCTCTGGAAACACCATATATTTT
CDR3aa: CASNAGPGSGNTIYF

d_gene: .
v_gene: TRBV5-1
j_gene: TRBJ2-2
abundance: few
CDR3nt: TGCGCCAGCAGCTTTGGGAGCTCGAACACCGGGGAGCTGTTTTTT
CDR3aa: CASSFGSSNTGELFF

d_gene: TRBD2
v_gene: TRBV28
j_gene: TRBJ2-3
abundance: .
CDR3nt: TGTGCCAGCAGGCCTTCGGGGGGTGGTCCAGATACGCAGTATTTT
CDR3aa: CASRPSGGGPDTQYF

d_gene: .
v_gene: TRBV5-6
j_gene: TRBJ2-1
abundance: .
CDR3nt: TGTGCCAGCAGCCCCCTAGCGAACCCCTACAATGAGCAGTTCTTC
CDR3aa: CASSPLANPYNEQFF

d_gene: TRBD1
v_gene: TRBV6-6
j_gene: TRBJ1-2
abundance: .
CDR3nt: TGTGCCAGTCAGGGGGCTCGTTATGGCTACACCTTC
CDR3aa: CASQGARYGYTF

d_gene: TRBD1
v_gene: TRBV5-8
j_gene: TRBJ1-2
abundance: .
CDR3nt: TGTGCCAGCAGCTTCCGGGACAGGGATGGCTACACCTTC
CDR3aa: CASSFRDRDGYTF

d_gene: .
v_gene: TRBV5-4
j_gene: TRBJ2-1
abundance: .
CDR3nt: TGTGCCAGCAGCTCGGGGAACGGGAGATCCTACAATGAGCAGTTCTTC
CDR3aa: CASSSGNGRSYNEQFF

d_gene: .
v_gene: TRBV18
j_gene: TRBJ2-1
abundance: .
CDR3nt: TGTGCCAGCTCACAACGGGAGTCGAACTACAATGAGCAGTTCTTC
CDR3aa: CASSQRESNYNEQFF

d_gene: .
v_gene: TRBV11-2
j_gene: TRBJ2-1
abundance: .
CDR3nt: TGTGCCAGCAGCCCCCGTCAGGGGTTTGTGGATGAGCAGTTCTTC
CDR3aa: CASSPRQGFVDEQFF

d_gene: .
v_gene: TRBV13
j_gene: TRBJ1-5
abundance: once
CDR3nt: TGTGCCAGCAGCCGCAGGGATAGCAATCAGCCCCAGCATTTT
CDR3aa: CASSRRDSNQPQHF

d_gene: TRBD2
v_gene: TRBV11-3
j_gene: TRBJ2-5
abundance: .
CDR3nt: TGTGCCAGCACCTTTTCCGGGGAGGGGGAGACCCAGTACTTC
CDR3aa: CASTFSGEGETQYF

d_gene: .
v_gene: TRBV28
j_gene: TRBJ1-1
abundance: .
CDR3nt: TGTGCCAGCAGGGGGTCTGGGAGTTATGCACGAGGCACTGAAGCTTTCTTT
CDR3aa: CASRGSGSYARGTEAFF

d_gene: .
v_gene: TRBV4-1
j_gene: TRBJ2-7
abundance: .
CDR3nt: TGCGCCAGCAGCCAAGATCTGGGGCACGCCGGCTACGAGCAGTACTTC
CDR3aa: CASSQDLGHAGYEQYF

d_gene: TRBD1
v_gene: TRBV7-9
j_gene: TRBJ2-5
abundance: .
CDR3nt: TGTGCCAGCAGCTTAGGATTGACAGGGGACCAAGAGACCCAGTACTTC
CDR3aa: CASSLGLTGDQETQYF

d_gene: TRBD2
v_gene: TRBV6-5
j_gene: TRBJ2-7
abundance: .
CDR3nt: TGTGCCAGCAGTTACCTTAGCGGGGGGGACTACGAGCAGTACTTC
CDR3aa: CASSYLSGGDYEQYF

d_gene: TRBD2
v_gene: TRBV9
j_gene: TRBJ2-3
abundance: .
CDR3nt: TGTGTCAGCAGCATCCTAGCGGGAGGCACAGATACGCAGTATTTT
CDR3aa: CVSSILAGGTDTQYF

d_gene: .
v_gene: TRBV19
j_gene: TRBJ2-1
abundance: .
CDR3nt: TGTGCCAGTAAGTACAGGGAATTGCACAATGAGCAGTTCTTC
CDR3aa: CASKYRELHNEQFF

d_gene: TRBD2
v_gene: TRBV5-4
j_gene: TRBJ2-5
abundance: .
CDR3nt: TGTGCCAGCAGCTATCCCGGGGGGGCAGAGACCCAGTACTTC
CDR3aa: CASSYPGGAETQYF

d_gene: .
v_gene: TRBV6-1
j_gene: TRBJ1-2
abundance: few
CDR3nt: TGTGCCAGCATCGGCGAGGTGATCCTTAACGGCTACACCTTC
CDR3aa: CASIGEVILNGYTF

d_gene: .
v_gene: TRBV28
j_gene: TRBJ1-2
abundance: .
CDR3nt: TGTGCCAGCAGTACGTACCTACGCTTCTACACCTTC
CDR3aa: CASSTYLRFYTF

d_gene: .
v_gene: TRBV7-9
j_gene: TRBJ2-7
abundance: .
CDR3nt: TGTGCCAGCAGCTTACGTTCGGGGTTCGAGCAGTACTTC
CDR3aa: CASSLRSGFEQYF

d_gene: .
v_gene: TRBV30
j_gene: TRBJ1-6
abundance: once
CDR3nt: TGTGCCTGGCGGGAGACAGACAATTCACCCCTCCACTTT
CDR3aa: CAWRETDNSPLHF

d_gene: TRBD1
v_gene: TRBV15
j_gene: TRBJ1-1
abundance: .
CDR3nt: TGTGCCACCAGCAAAGGACAGGGGGCTGCTGAAGCTTTCTTT
CDR3aa: CATSKGQGAAEAFF

d_gene: TRBD2
v_gene: TRBV5-1
j_gene: TRBJ2-1
abundance: .
CDR3nt: TGCGCCAGCAGCGCCATTTCCACTAGCGGGGGAGGTAATGAGCAGTTCTTC
CDR3aa: CASSAISTSGGGNEQFF

d_gene: TRBD1
v_gene: TRBV30
j_gene: TRBJ1-1
abundance: .
CDR3nt: TGTGCCTGGAGTGTATTTCACAGGGGTGAAGCTTTCTTT
CDR3aa: CAWSVFHRGEAFF

d_gene: .
v_gene: TRBV6-1
j_gene: TRBJ1-1
abundance: .
CDR3nt: TGTGCCAGCACCCCCGAGGGAACTGAAGCTTTCTTT
CDR3aa: CASTPEGTEAFF

d_gene: TRBD1
v_gene: TRBV6-1
j_gene: TRBJ1-1
abundance: few
CDR3nt: TGTGCCAGCATTCTCGCATCGGACAGGGGGGAAGCTTTCTTT
CDR3aa: CASILASDRGEAFF

d_gene: TRBD2
v_gene: TRBV27
j_gene: TRBJ2-3
abundance: .
CDR3nt: TGTGCCAGCAGTTCACTCCTAGCGGGGGGACCTAGCACAGATACGCAGTATTTT
CDR3aa: CASSSLLAGGPSTDTQYF

d_gene: TRBD2
v_gene: TRBV5-4
j_gene: TRBJ2-3
abundance: once
CDR3nt: TGTGCCAGCAGCCCTAGCGGGGGGTCCGACGCCGATGCGCAGTATTTT
CDR3aa: CASSPSGGSDADAQYF

d_gene: TRBD1
v_gene: TRBV28
j_gene: TRBJ1-5
abundance: .
CDR3nt: TGTGCCAGCGGGTTTGAACAGGGGGCAAGCAATCAGCCCCAGCATTTT
CDR3aa: CASGFEQGASNQPQHF

d_gene: TRBD2
v_gene: TRBV11-3
j_gene: TRBJ2-5
abundance: .
CDR3nt: TGTGCCAGCAGCTTGTCTAGCGGAACGCAAGAGACCCAGTACTTC
CDR3aa: CASSLSSGTQETQYF

d_gene: TRBD2
v_gene: TRBV15
j_gene: TRBJ2-5
abundance: .
CDR3nt: TGTGCCACCAGCAGTAGCGGGAGGGCCTTCTCAGAGACCCAGTACTTC
CDR3aa: CATSSSGRAFSETQYF

d_gene: TRBD1
v_gene: TRBV2
j_gene: TRBJ2-1
abundance: .
CDR3nt: TGTGCCAGCAGCGGACAGGGGGCTATCAATGAGCAGTTCTTC
CDR3aa: CASSGQGAINEQFF

d_gene: .
v_gene: TRBV6-5
j_gene: TRBJ2-7
abundance: .
CDR3nt: TGTGCCAGCAGTTACTCTGGCGGGGATATATACGAGCAGTACTTC
CDR3aa: CASSYSGGDIYEQYF

d_gene: .
v_gene: TRBV28
j_gene: TRBJ2-7
abundance: .
CDR3nt: TGTGCCAGCAGTTTGTGGGGCCCAAGCTCCTACGAGCAGTACTTC
CDR3aa: CASSLWGPSSYEQYF

d_gene: .
v_gene: TRBV5-1
j_gene: TRBJ2-5
abundance: .
CDR3nt: TGCGCCAGCAGCTTGGAAGCGTCCCAAGAGACCCAGTACTTC
CDR3aa: CASSLEASQETQYF

d_gene: .
v_gene: TRBV5-1
j_gene: TRBJ2-1
abundance: once
CDR3nt: TGCGCCAGCAGCTTGGATGGAAACAGTCCCTACAATGAGCAGTTCTTC
CDR3aa: CASSLDGNSPYNEQFF

d_gene: TRBD2
v_gene: TRBV29-1
j_gene: TRBJ2-5
abundance: .
CDR3nt: TGCAGCGTCCGAGCGGGGGGACTCCAAGAGACCCAGTACTTC
CDR3aa: CSVRAGGLQETQYF

d_gene: .
v_gene: TRBV28
j_gene: TRBJ1-2
abundance: .
CDR3nt: TGTGCCAGCAGCCCCGGGAGGGAGAATCGCTACACCTTC
CDR3aa: CASSPGRENRYTF

d_gene: TRBD1
v_gene: TRBV10-3
j_gene: TRBJ2-1
abundance: .
CDR3nt: TGTGCCATCAGTGAGCCGGGACAGGGGAACTACAATGAGCAGTTCTTC
CDR3aa: CAISEPGQGNYNEQFF

d_gene: .
v_gene: TRBV6-5
j_gene: TRBJ1-1
abundance: .
CDR3nt: TGTGCCAGCAGGGGAGCCAGGGGTAACACTGAAGCTTTCTTT
CDR3aa: CASRGARGNTEAFF

d_gene: TRBD1
v_gene: TRBV28
j_gene: TRBJ1-3
abundance: .
CDR3nt: TGTGCCAGCAGTAGTGGGACAGGGGGAATTGGAAACACCATATATTTT
CDR3aa: CASSSGTGGIGNTIYF

d_gene: TRBD1
v_gene: TRBV5-1
j_gene: TRBJ2-6
abundance: .
CDR3nt: TGCGCCAGCAGCGACAGGGTAGCTGGGGCCAACGTCCTGACTTTC
CDR3aa: CASSDRVAGANVLTF

d_gene: .
v_gene: TRBV4-1
j_gene: TRBJ1-5
abundance: .
CDR3nt: TGCGCCAGCAGCCAAGAGAGAAGGGGATGGGATCAGCCCCAGCATTTT
CDR3aa: CASSQERRGWDQPQHF

d_gene: .
v_gene: TRBV7-9
j_gene: TRBJ2-3
abundance: few
CDR3nt: TGTGCCAGCAGTCTCGGGGGAAGAGATACGCAGTATTTT
CDR3aa: CASSLGGRDTQYF

d_gene: TRBD1
v_gene: TRBV30
j_gene: TRBJ2-5
abundance: .
CDR3nt: TGTGCCTGGAGTACCTTCCGGAGACAGGGATCTGAAGAGACCCAGTACTTC
CDR3aa: CAWSTFRRQGSEETQYF

d_gene: .
v_gene: TRBV5-4
j_gene: TRBJ2-3
abundance: .
CDR3nt: TGTGCCAGCAGCTTTGGGGGCCGCACAGATACGCAGTATTTT
CDR3aa: CASSFGGRTDTQYF

d_gene: TRBD2
v_gene: TRBV29-1
j_gene: TRBJ2-7
abundance: .
CDR3nt: TGCAGCGTTGGGGGGAAACTAGCGGGAGATCCCTACGAGCAGTACTTC
CDR3aa: CSVGGKLAGDPYEQYF

d_gene: TRBD2
v_gene: TRBV29-1
j_gene: TRBJ2-2
abundance: .
CDR3nt: TGCAGCGTTGGGGAGGGACTGGGGAGGACCGGGGAGCTGTTTTTT
CDR3aa: CSVGEGLGRTGELFF

d_gene: .
v_gene: TRBV7-6
j_gene: TRBJ1-5
abundance: .
CDR3nt: TGTGCCAGCAGCTCTCTCCCGAATCAGCCCCAGCATTTT
CDR3aa: CASSSLPNQPQHF

d_gene: TRBD2
v_gene: TRBV2
j_gene: TRBJ2-3
abundance: .
CDR3nt: TGTGCCAACGGGGGGGCCGTCACTGTGAGCACAGATACGCAGTATTTT
CDR3aa: CANGGAVTVSTDTQYF